Listed here is a single T cell receptor beta chain. Compared with germline, one end of the junction differs, possibly owing to a read error. The sample belongs to a study of blood T cells in healthy people across ages. The CDR3 consists of 16 residues. Per the germline V gene, CDR1 is MNHEY and CDR2 is SMNVEV (reference sequence). PCR was performed a second time for about 7 to 12 cycles using a sample-barcoded 5' primer and a J-beta primer mix. TCRdb re-analysed the 5' RACE reads in MiXCR, keeping a single row per CDR3 protein. The sample consists of around 870,000 distinct CDR3 sequences, under 35% of them appearing once.

This sequence joins TRBV27 and TRBJ2-7, with D maybe TRBD2 (5 bases). Material: blood. The receptor was derived from a woman aged 80 or older in good health. CDR3 DNA: TGTGCCAGCAGTTTAGAGGGCAGCCTCTATTACAATGAGCCGTACTTC. Encoded protein: CASSLEGSLYYNEPYF.